This T cell receptor (beta chain) was sequenced in a study of blood T cell repertoires in COVID-19. For the study at large: Acute and convalescent COVID-19 specimens originated in the United States, Italy and Spain. Sample material is recorded as cDNA or gDNA derived from T cells, B-cell-depleted T cells, or PBMCs.

One Seattle source followed patients from active infection through their disease course. Germline CDR1 is MNHNY and CDR2 is SVGAGI (reference sequence). The ends lost 5 bases at V and 6 bases at J; junction bases unmatched: 13. The CDR3 contains 16 residues. How the authors handled the data: How many nucleated cells were present was estimated from reference gene primer amplification. Data came from immunoSEQ multiplex PCR; TCRdb stores just in-frame clones and leaves some out. V and J calls and clone size are given by that table; D and trimming were obtained from the DNA. The sample contains tens of thousands of clones, 75% to 90% of which appear only once.

This clonotype was sampled from a woman aged 55 to 70 with COVID-19, enrolled during active disease. Material for sequencing was peripheral blood. The chain employs TRBV6-6 and TRBJ1-5, with 7 bases lining up with TRBD1. Written as DNA, the CDR3 is TGTGCCAGCAGTAACGAGAGAGGGGGCCAGGGTCAGCCCCAGCATTTT. Translating it yields CASSNERGGQGQPQHF.